A selection of T cell receptor beta chains follows, all from one sample in a study of response to subunit inactivated influenza vaccine. MiXCR, run by TCRdb on the RT-PCR reads, gives a single entry per CDR3 protein. The repertoire consists of hundreds of thousands of distinct CDR3 sequences, with 14% occurring once and the leading ten covering 7.6%. The sample here was PBMCs from blood, taken around 15 days before vaccination. Receptors originate from a man aged 50 to 59 who received an inactivated influenza vaccine. Each CDR3 is given with its conserved first and last residue. D genes are given only for firm matches. Rows may omit the clone size; those that give it use once, few, many or a size class.

>.|TRBJ2-1|TRBV6-2/TRBV6-3|.
CASRRLSEYNEQFF
TGTGCCAGCAGGAGACTTTCGGAATACAATGAGCAGTTCTTC
>TRBD1|TRBJ1-2|TRBV12-3/TRBV12-4|.
CASSLGTAYTF
TGTGCCAGCAGCCTAGGGACAGCCTACACCTTC
>TRBD1|TRBJ2-1|TRBV7-8|.
CASSFSIGTGGDEQFF
TGTGCCAGCAGCTTTTCCATTGGGACAGGGGGCGATGAGCAGTTCTTC
>.|TRBJ2-5|TRBV18|.
CASSIGREQETQYF
TGTGCCAGCTCAATCGGACGAGAACAAGAGACCCAGTACTTC
>TRBD1|TRBJ2-6|TRBV5-6|.
CASSRQGAGGANVLTF
TGTGCCAGCAGCCGACAGGGGGCAGGGGGGGCCAACGTCCTAACTTTC
>.|TRBJ1-1|TRBV27|few
CASSLMGGFMNTEAFF
TGTGCCAGCAGTCTAATGGGGGGTTTTATGAACACTGAAGCTTTCTTT
>TRBD2|TRBJ2-5|TRBV20-1|few
CSARTSGRVLQETQYF
TGCAGTGCTAGGACTAGCGGGAGGGTACTCCAAGAGACCCAGTACTTC
>.|TRBJ2-7|TRBV4-3|.
CASSQDRGAPNEQYF
TGCGCCAGCAGCCAAGATAGAGGGGCTCCCAACGAGCAGTACTTC
>.|TRBJ2-2|TRBV29-1|.
CSVGPASGELFF
TGCAGCGTTGGCCCGGCCAGCGGGGAGCTGTTTTTT
>.|TRBJ2-7|TRBV7-8|.
CAITDGASYEQYF
TGTGCCATAACGGACGGCGCCTCCTACGAGCAGTACTTC
>.|TRBJ2-7|TRBV3-1|.
CASSDSELAPQYF
TGTGCCAGCAGCGATTCTGAACTAGCTCCGCAGTACTTC
>.|TRBJ2-7|TRBV5-1|many
CASSPGLEEGIPTYEQYF
TGCGCCAGCAGTCCCGGGCTAGAGGAAGGAATACCCACCTACGAGCAGTACTTC
>.|TRBJ2-7|TRBV29-1|.
CSVIISAYEQYF
TGCAGCGTCATCATCAGTGCCTACGAGCAGTACTTC
>.|TRBJ1-4|TRBV12-3/TRBV12-4|few
CASRLGGVREKLFF
TGTGCCAGCAGATTAGGGGGAGTGAGGGAAAAACTGTTTTTT
>.|TRBJ1-2|TRBV5-6|few
CASSKQGMEGYTF
TGTGCCAGCAGCAAACAGGGTATGGAAGGCTACACCTTC
>.|TRBJ2-1|TRBV5-4|.
CASSLGGLLDNEQFF
TGTGCCAGCAGCTTGGGGGGACTTCTCGACAATGAGCAGTTCTTC
>TRBD2|TRBJ2-1|TRBV2|few
CASSELAGVYNEQFF
TGTGCCAGCAGTGAGCTAGCGGGAGTTTACAATGAGCAGTTCTTC
>TRBD1|TRBJ2-1|TRBV19|many
CASSLGGTGGDGEQFF
TGTGCCAGTAGCCTGGGCGGGACAGGGGGCGACGGGGAGCAGTTCTTC
>.|TRBJ2-3|TRBV20-1|few
CSATGTHRTDTQYF
TGCAGTGCTACAGGGACGCACCGCACAGATACGCAGTATTTT
>.|TRBJ2-5|TRBV7-2|few
CASSLASLRETQYF
TGTGCCAGCAGCTTAGCGTCACTGCGGGAGACCCAGTACTTC
>.|TRBJ2-3|TRBV5-5|.
CASSLAFNGRPTDTQYF
TGTGCCAGCAGCTTGGCTTTTAACGGGAGACCCACAGATACGCAGTATTTT
>.|TRBJ2-5|TRBV20-1|few
CSASPLSGVKETQYF
TGCAGTGCTAGCCCCCTGTCGGGGGTCAAAGAGACCCAGTACTTC
>TRBD2|TRBJ2-4|TRBV6-1|few
CASSPPPSGTNIQYF
TGTGCCAGCAGTCCCCCCCCTAGCGGAACAAACATTCAGTACTTC
>.|TRBJ2-7|TRBV4-2|few
CASSQGSGWSYEQYF
TGTGCCAGCAGCCAAGGGTCAGGGTGGTCCTACGAGCAGTACTTC
>.|TRBJ2-7|TRBV5-6|.
CASSWRSGTARYEQYF
TGTGCCAGCAGCTGGAGGTCCGGGACCGCGCGCTACGAGCAGTACTTC
>TRBD1|TRBJ1-1|TRBV5-1|few
CASSLAVNRGNAAAFF
TGCGCCAGCAGCTTGGCGGTGAACAGGGGTAACGCTGCGGCTTTCTTT
>.|TRBJ1-6|TRBV20-1|few
CSGGHRAARPSPLHF
TGCAGTGGAGGACACCGAGCCGCTCGCCCTTCACCCCTCCACTTT